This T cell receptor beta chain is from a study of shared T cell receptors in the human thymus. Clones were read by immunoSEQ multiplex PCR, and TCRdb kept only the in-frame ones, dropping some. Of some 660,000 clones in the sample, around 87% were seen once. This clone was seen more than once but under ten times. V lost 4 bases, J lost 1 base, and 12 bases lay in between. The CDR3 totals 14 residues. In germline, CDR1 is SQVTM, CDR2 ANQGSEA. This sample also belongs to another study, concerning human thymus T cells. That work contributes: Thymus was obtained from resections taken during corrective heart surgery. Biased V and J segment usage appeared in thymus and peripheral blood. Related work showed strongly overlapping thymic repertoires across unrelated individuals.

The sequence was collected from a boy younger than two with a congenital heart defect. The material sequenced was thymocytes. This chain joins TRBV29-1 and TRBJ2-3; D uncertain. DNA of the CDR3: TGCAGCGTTGTATGGAGATCGGGCACAGATACGCAGTATTTT. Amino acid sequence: CSVVWRSGTDTQYF.